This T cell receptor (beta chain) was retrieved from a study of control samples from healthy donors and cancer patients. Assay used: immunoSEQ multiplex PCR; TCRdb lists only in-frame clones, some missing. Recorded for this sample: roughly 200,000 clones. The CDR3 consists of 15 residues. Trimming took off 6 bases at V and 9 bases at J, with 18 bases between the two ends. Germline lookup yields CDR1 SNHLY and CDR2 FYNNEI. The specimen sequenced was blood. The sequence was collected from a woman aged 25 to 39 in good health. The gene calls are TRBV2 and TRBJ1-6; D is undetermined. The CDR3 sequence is CASSNEATESSPLHF. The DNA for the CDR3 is TGTGCCAGCAGCAACGAGGCCACCGAATCTTCACCCCTCCACTTT.